This T cell receptor beta chain was identified during a study of blood T cell repertoires in COVID-19. Per the study methods: How many nucleated cells were present was estimated from reference gene primer amplification. TCRdb's table, derived via immunoSEQ multiplex PCR, lists solely in-frame clones and lacks some. V and J calls and clone size are given by that table; D and trimming were obtained from the DNA. The table includes approximately 83,000 clones, 85% detected once. Between the trimmed V and J ends, which lost 1 base and 9 bases, there was a span of 10 bases. This CDR3 has 13 residues. Germline CDR1 SGHTA, CDR2 FQGNSA. This clone was counted only a few times.

The material sequenced was peripheral blood. The clonotype comes from a man aged 50 to 59 with acute or convalescent COVID-19. This chain connects TRBV7-2 to TRBJ1-5; D gene uncertain. The CDR3 bases are TGTGCCAGCAGCTTAGGTTCCCAAGCGCCCCAGCATTTT. Translation: CASSLGSQAPQHF.